The clone carrying this T cell receptor (beta chain) was found a few times. Its antigen is still unknown. Reverse transcription of all isolated RNA meant that expressed TCRB transcripts were sequenced. Profiled with immunoSEQ multiplex PCR; TCRdb holds only in-frame clones, not every one. Of around 300,000 clones detected, roughly 15% appear once; the ten largest clones hold roughly 0.015%. This CDR3 contains 17 residues. Trimming took 4 bases from V and 2 from J, leaving 20 bases between them. Germline CDR1 is SGHRS and CDR2 is YFSETQ. The sample belongs to a study of beta chain features in type 1 diabetes. Findings and caveats of the study: Shorter TCRB CDR3s, moderately but significantly so, marked every one of the four CD4+ subsets in Type 1 diabetes patients.

The source of this sequence is a young man with type 1 diabetes. Sequencing was performed on naive CD4+ T cells from blood. The chain has TRBV5-1 and TRBJ2-3, with D possibly being TRBD2 (5 bases). CDR3: CASSPLFGRAATDTQYF. The CDR3 DNA follows: TGCGCCAGCAGCCCCCTTTTTGGGCGGGCGGCCACAGATACGCAGTATTTT. The variable domain in full, with the rest retrieved from reference TRBV5-1 and TRBJ2-3, is KAGVTQTPRYLIKTRGQQVTLSCSPISGHRSVSWYQQTPGQGLQFLFEYFSETQRNKGNFPGRFSGRQFSNSRSEMNVSTLELGDSALYLCASSPLFGRAATDTQYFGPGTRLTVL.